Listed below are T cell receptor beta chains from one sample, sequenced in a study of shared clonotypes between healthy human individuals. Clones were read by immunoSEQ multiplex PCR, and TCRdb kept only the in-frame ones, dropping some. The table includes about 2.3 million clones, approximately 93% detected once. The specimen was naive CD4+ T cells from PBMCs. These receptors were obtained from a man between 18 and 29 years old in good health. Some clones in this sample may be carry-over from other donors' samples. CDR3s include the opening cysteine and the closing phenylalanine or tryptophan. Each record gives: D gene, V gene, J gene, clone size, CDR3 protein, CDR3 DNA. D genes are given only for firm matches. For some rows the clone size is stated as once, few or many, or as a class when expanded; others skip it.

>.|TRBV9|TRBJ2-2|.
CASSVEPGTYGELFF
TGTGCCAGCAGCGTAGAACCGGGAACCTACGGGGAGCTGTTTTTT
>TRBD2|TRBV6-5|TRBJ2-5|once
CATSQRGGEETQYF
TGTGCCACCTCCCAGCGGGGAGGAGAGGAGACCCAGTACTTC
>.|TRBV5-6|TRBJ2-1|.
CASSWGRSPYNEQFF
TGTGCCAGCAGCTGGGGACGGTCCCCGTACAATGAGCAGTTCTTC
>.|TRBV12-5|TRBJ2-5|.
CASGRAETQYF
TGTGCTAGTGGTAGGGCAGAGACCCAGTACTTC
>TRBD2|TRBV2|TRBJ2-4|.
CASSETTSGRNIQYF
TGTGCCAGCAGTGAAACTACTAGCGGGAGAAACATTCAGTACTTC
>TRBD2|TRBV11-2|TRBJ2-1|.
CASSLLTSGSYNEQFF
TGTGCCAGCAGCTTATTGACTAGCGGGAGTTACAATGAGCAGTTCTTC
>.|TRBV5-1|TRBJ2-1|.
CASSLQHSSYNEQFF
TGCGCCAGCAGCTTGCAGCACAGCTCCTACAATGAGCAGTTCTTC
>.|TRBV10-3|TRBJ1-1|once
CAINGGDRPVGAEAFF
TGTGCCATCAATGGGGGTGACAGGCCGGTGGGGGCTGAAGCTTTCTTT
>TRBD1|TRBV9|TRBJ2-5|.
CASSAPGQGRAQYF
TGTGCCAGCAGCGCTCCGGGACAGGGACGTGCCCAGTACTTC
>.|TRBV7-9|TRBJ2-6|.
CASRELGSGANVLTF
TGTGCCAGCAGGGAACTCGGGTCTGGGGCCAACGTCCTGACTTTC
>TRBD1|TRBV10-2|TRBJ1-6|.
CASSVQDRGNSPLHF
TGCGCCAGCAGTGTTCAAGACAGGGGGAATTCACCCCTCCACTTT
>TRBD1|TRBV4-3|TRBJ2-2|.
CASSQAVWTGGRITGELFF
TGCGCCAGCAGCCAAGCCGTCTGGACAGGGGGCCGGATCACCGGGGAGCTGTTTTTT
>.|TRBV28|TRBJ2-7|.
CASRIGNYEQYF
TGTGCCAGTAGGATAGGGAACTACGAGCAGTACTTC
>TRBD2|TRBV28|TRBJ2-1|.
CASIKLAGVSEQFF
TGTGCCAGCATCAAACTAGCGGGAGTTAGTGAGCAGTTCTTC
>.|TRBV6-1|TRBJ2-7|.
CASSPDYSYEQYF
TGTGCCAGCAGTCCCGACTACTCCTACGAGCAGTACTTC
>.|TRBV5-1|TRBJ1-1|.
CASKEAPGRNTEAFF
TGCGCCAGCAAGGAGGCACCGGGGAGGAACACTGAAGCTTTCTTT
>.|TRBV19|TRBJ1-2|.
CASSIVRGTNYGYTF
TGTGCCAGTAGTATCGTGAGAGGGACTAACTATGGCTACACCTTC
>.|TRBV19|TRBJ2-5|.
CASSMVRQETQYF
TGTGCCAGTAGTATGGTGAGGCAAGAGACCCAGTACTTC
>.|TRBV7-3|TRBJ1-1|.
CASSLKPGLAFF
TGTGCCAGCAGCTTAAAGCCAGGGCTAGCTTTCTTT
>TRBD2|TRBV2|TRBJ2-5|.
CASSLTSLMETQYF
TGTGCCAGCAGCCTGACTAGCTTGATGGAGACCCAGTACTTC